These 23 T cell receptor beta chains were sequenced from one sample in a study of cytomegalovirus exposure and HLA in healthy donors. PCR involved 60 Vbeta and 13 Jbeta primers. Assay: immunoSEQ multiplex PCR; the TCRdb copy retains only in-frame clones and omits some. The profile shows about 170,000 clones, around 84% of them singletons. Material for sequencing was PBMCs. Receptors originate from a boy between 2 and 10 years old in good health and CMV-seronegative.

The J gene is TRBJ1-1, the V gene TRBV2; D ambiguous. The germline V gene encodes CDR1 SNHLY and CDR2 FYNNEI. The CDR3 length is 14 residues. V was cut by 0 bases and J by 8 bases, with 13 bases left in between. The CDR3 coding sequence is TGTGCCAGCAGTGAAGCGGGCCTCCCCCCCGAAGCTTTCTTT. It is translated as CASSEAGLPPEAFF.

This clone was seen only once. The V gene is TRBV27, the J gene TRBJ2-7, with 7 bases aligning to TRBD1. This CDR3 spans 13 amino acids. V dropped 6 bases and J dropped 0; count of bases not matched to a gene: 2. CDR1 is MNHEY, CDR2 SMNVEV, per germline (reference sequence). CDR3 in DNA: TGTGCCAGCAGGGGGGACAGCTCCTACGAGCAGTACTTC. It yields the protein CASRGDSSYEQYF.

J is TRBJ2-7 and V is TRBV15; D is undetermined. The CDR3 runs 13 residues. V lost 1 base, J lost 3 bases, and 7 bases lay in between. CDR1 is LNHNV, CDR2 YYDKDF, per germline (reference sequence). In DNA, the CDR3 is TGTGCCACCAGCAGAGGGAAGGACTACGAGCAGTACGTC. This translates into CATSRGKDYEQYV.

V usage is TRBV27 and J usage is TRBJ2-5; D ambiguous. The J call is uncertain, as TRBJ2-7 better fits the DNA end. Germline V CDR1 and CDR2: MNHEY, SMNVEV (reference sequence). The CDR3 consists of 14 residues. The CDR3 spells CASSFGRVAYEQYF. CDR3 DNA sequence: TGTGCCAGCAGTTTTGGTCGGGTTGCCTACGAGCAGTACTTC.

The V gene is TRBV9, the J gene TRBJ2-5; 9 nucleotides agree with TRBD2. The germline CDR1 and CDR2 sequences are SGDLS and YYNGEE. J lost 4 bases, V lost 5 bases, and 6 bases had no gene match. This CDR3 has 14 amino acids. The CDR3 loop reads CASRGSGGSETQYF. The CDR3 DNA sequence: TGTGCCAGCAGGGGTAGCGGGGGATCAGAGACCCAGTACTTC.

The chain employs TRBV5-4 and TRBJ2-1; 7 positions match TRBD2. This CDR3 comprises 14 residues. With V trimmed by 0 bases and J by 6 bases, 3 bases remained unmatched. The V gene's germline CDR1 is SGHNT and CDR2 YYREEE (reference sequence). The CDR3: CASSLARGSNEQFF. As DNA, the CDR3 is TGTGCCAGCAGCTTGGCGCGGGGGAGCAATGAGCAGTTCTTC.

This clone was counted once. The chain joins TRBV7-2 to TRBJ2-5, with D perhaps matching TRBD1 (7 bases). Germline assignment: CDR1 SGHTA and CDR2 FQGNSA. V was clipped by 2 bases and J by 5 bases, with 15 bases between them. The CDR3 contains 15 residues. CDR3 sequence (DNA): TGTGCCAGCAGCTTATCGCAGGGGGGTTGGGAGACCCAGTACTTC. It translates to CASSLSQGGWETQYF.

The rearrangement links TRBV28 to TRBJ2-5; 8 bases agree with TRBD2. Germline V gene sequence: CDR1 MDHEN, CDR2 SYDVKM. The V and J ends lost 6 bases and 6 bases, in that order; junction bases with no gene match: 9. The CDR3 consists of 14 residues. The CDR3 reads CASSLAGTAKTQYF. The CDR3 DNA is TGTGCCAGCAGCCTAGCGGGTACAGCAAAGACCCAGTACTTC. Complete variable domain (other parts from reference TRBV28 and TRBJ2-5): DVKVTQSSRYLVKRTGEKVFLECVQDMDHENMFWYRQDPGLGLRLIYFSYDVKMKEKGDIPEGYSVSREKKERFSLILESASTNQTSMYLCASSLAGTAKTQYFGPGTRLLVL.

V and J are TRBV5-4 and TRBJ1-1, with 7 positions matching TRBD1. The CDR3 sequence is 17 residues long. Germline V gives CDR1 SGHNT, CDR2 YYREEE (reference sequence). V trimming: 2 bases; J trimming: 3 bases; junction bases outside the gene matches: 13. CDR3 region: CASSFGIGSRGDTEAFF. CDR3 nucleotides: TGTGCCAGCAGCTTCGGAATAGGGTCCAGGGGGGACACTGAAGCTTTCTTT.

This rearrangement joins TRBV7-9 to TRBJ1-4; D gene ambiguous. Trimming stripped 5 bases from V and 8 bases from J, with 18 bases between. CDR3 length: 15 amino acids. The germline CDR1 and CDR2 sequences are SEHNR and FQNEAQ (reference sequence). The CDR3 coding sequence is TGTGCCAGCAGCCGCGCTCGGCAGGTGGGCGAAAAACTGTTTTTT. Amino acids: CASSRARQVGEKLFF. The full variable domain, its missing parts supplied by reference TRBV7-9 and TRBJ1-4, is DTGVSQNPRHKITKRGQNVTFRCDPISEHNRLYWYRQTLGQGPEFLTYFQNEAQLEKSRLLSDRFSAERPKGSFSTLEIQRTEQGDSAMYLCASSRARQVGEKLFFGSGTQLSVL.

The count of this clone is one. One junction end disagrees with the germline gene, perhaps due to a read error. The chain links TRBV7-9 to TRBJ2-4; 7 nucleotides line up with TRBD1. This CDR3 region has 13 residues. From germline, CDR1 is SEHNR and CDR2 FQNEAQ (reference sequence). The CDR3 here is CSSSLGTVNIQYF. The CDR3 bases are TGTTCCAGCAGCCTGGGGACAGTCAACATTCAGTACTTC. The complete variable domain, with remaining parts taken from reference TRBV7-9 and TRBJ2-4, reads DTGVSQNPRHKITKRGQNVTFRCDPISEHNRLYWYRQTLGQGPEFLTYFQNEAQLEKSRLLSDRFSAERPKGSFSTLEIQRTEQGDSAMYLCSSSLGTVNIQYFGAGTRLSVL.

V is TRBV10-3 and J is TRBJ2-1; TRBD1 matches 9 bases. The ends lost 4 bases at V and 5 bases at J; junction bases unmatched: 0. The CDR3 consists of 13 residues. Germline lookup yields CDR1 ENHRY and CDR2 SYGVKD. The CDR3 protein is CAISGTGDNEQFF. Written as DNA, the CDR3 is TGTGCCATCAGTGGGACAGGGGACAATGAGCAGTTCTTC.

This clone was found a few times. The chain recombines TRBV27 with TRBJ1-6; 8 bases match TRBD1. J was trimmed by 10 bases and V by 9 bases; bases with no gene match: 8. The CDR3 length is 13 residues. The germline gives CDR1 MNHEY, CDR2 SMNVEV (reference sequence). CDR3 residues: CASADRVRSPLHF. CDR3 DNA sequence: TGTGCCAGTGCGGACAGGGTAAGATCACCCCTCCACTTT.

The chain uses TRBV30 and TRBJ1-1; 9 nucleotides align to TRBD1. V dropped 2 bases and J dropped 8; count of bases not matched to a gene: 12. This CDR3 comprises 15 residues. Germline loops: CDR1 GTSNPN, CDR2 SVGIG (reference sequence). CDR3 DNA: TGTGCCTGGAGTTTTAAAACAGGGGGCGGAGGGGAAGCTTTCTTT. Protein sequence: CAWSFKTGGGGEAFF.

The rearrangement links TRBV6-6 to TRBJ2-3; 7 positions agree with TRBD1. This CDR3 spans 15 amino acids. Germline V gene data show CDR1 as MNHNY and CDR2 as SVGAGI (reference sequence). With V trimmed by 6 bases and J by 2 bases, 8 bases remained unmatched. In DNA form, the CDR3 reads TGTGCCAGCAGCCCCCGGGACAGCAACACAGATACGCAGTATTTT. As protein: CASSPRDSNTDTQYF.

The V call is TRBV28, the J call TRBJ1-5; D gene uncertain. The germline V and J ends were trimmed by 3 bases and 0 bases, with 9 bases remaining between them. Germline-derived CDR1 and CDR2 are MDHEN and SYDVKM. This CDR3 comprises 15 residues. In nucleotides, the CDR3 is TGTGCCAGCAGTTTCGGGCGGGATAGCAATCAGCCCCAGCATTTT. It is translated as CASSFGRDSNQPQHF.

This chain uses TRBV5-1 with TRBJ2-1; D is unresolved. CDR3 size: 13 residues. The V gene's germline CDR1 is SGHRS and CDR2 YFSETQ. V lost 0 bases and J lost 6, with 7 bases in between. The CDR3 sequence is CASSLATVNEQFF. In nucleotides, the CDR3 is TGCGCCAGCAGCTTGGCCACGGTCAATGAGCAGTTCTTC.

The rearrangement joins TRBV9 to TRBJ2-1; 9 bases map to TRBD2. V was pared by 0 bases and J by 6 bases, with 4 bases of the junction left unmatched. This CDR3 is built from 15 residues. CDR1 SGDLS and CDR2 YYNGEE come from the germline V gene. CDR3 in DNA: TGTGCCAGCAGCGTAGTAGCGGGAGTTCCCAATGAGCAGTTCTTC. Its protein product is CASSVVAGVPNEQFF.

The J gene is TRBJ1-1, the V gene TRBV30; 10 bases map to TRBD1. The CDR3 consists of 13 residues. CDR1 and CDR2 (germline): GTSNPN, SVGIG (reference sequence). The V gene end was trimmed by 8 bases and the J gene end by 1 base; junction bases not matched to a gene: 4. CDR3 protein: CARDRGTNTEAFF. In nucleotides, the CDR3 is TGTGCCCGGGACAGGGGAACGAACACTGAAGCTTTCTTT.

This chain uses TRBV6-1 with TRBJ1-5; TRBD1 is a possible D gene (6 bases). The V gene lost 10 bases and the J gene lost 1 base, with 14 bases spanning the gap. This CDR3 region has 14 residues. The germline gives CDR1 MNHNS, CDR2 SASEGT. CDR3 loop: CAKFRDTSNQPQHF. For the CDR3, the DNA is TGTGCCAAATTCCGGGACACGAGCAATCAGCCCCAGCATTTT.

The chain joins TRBV12-5 to TRBJ1-1, with D perhaps TRBD1 (6 bases). Per the germline V gene, CDR1 is LGHNT and CDR2 is FRNRAP. The length of the CDR3 is 12 residues. V was clipped by 9 bases and J by 6 bases, with 14 bases between them. CDR3 residues: CASGYEGAEAFF. The CDR3 bases are TGTGCTAGCGGATACGAGGGGGCTGAAGCTTTCTTT. Filled out from reference TRBV12-5 and TRBJ1-1, the complete variable domain reads DARVTQTPRHKVTEMGQEVTMRCQPILGHNTVFWYRQTMMQGLELLAYFRNRAPLDDSGMPKDRFSAEMPDATLATLKIQPSEPRDSAVYFCASGYEGAEAFFGQGTRLTVV.

This chain uses TRBV28 with TRBJ1-1; maybe TRBD1 (5 bases). V gave up 5 bases and J gave up 0 bases, with 16 bases separating them. Germline V gives CDR1 MDHEN, CDR2 SYDVKM. This CDR3 has 16 residues. CDR3 nucleotides: TGTGCCAGCAGTGGGGGGTCGGGTAATATGAACACTGAAGCTTTCTTT. Protein product: CASSGGSGNMNTEAFF.

The chain employs TRBV27 and TRBJ1-2, with TRBD1 identical over 11 bases. Germline V gene lookup returns CDR1 MNHEY and CDR2 SMNVEV (reference sequence). With 7 bases clipped from V and 0 bases from J, the junction kept 7 bases outside the gene matches. This CDR3 is built from 16 residues. CDR3 sequence reads: CASTRTGGQTNYGYTF. CDR3 in DNA: TGTGCCAGCACCCGGACAGGGGGCCAAACTAACTATGGCTACACCTTC.